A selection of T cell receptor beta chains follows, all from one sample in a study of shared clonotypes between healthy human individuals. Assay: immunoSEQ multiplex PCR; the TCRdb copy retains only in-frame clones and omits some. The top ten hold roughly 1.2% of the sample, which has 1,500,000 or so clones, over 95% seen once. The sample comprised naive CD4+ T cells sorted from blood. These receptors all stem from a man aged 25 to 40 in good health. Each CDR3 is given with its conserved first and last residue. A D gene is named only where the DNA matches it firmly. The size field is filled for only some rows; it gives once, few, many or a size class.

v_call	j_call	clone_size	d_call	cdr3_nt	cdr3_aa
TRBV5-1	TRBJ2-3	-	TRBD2	TGCGCCAGCAGCAAGGGACTAGCGGGAGCAGGGGATACGCAGTATTTT	CASSKGLAGAGDTQYF
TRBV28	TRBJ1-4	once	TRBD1	TGTGCCAGCAGTTTCAACAGGGGATCCGAAAAACTGTTTTTT	CASSFNRGSEKLFF
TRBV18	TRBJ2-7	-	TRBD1	TGTGCCAGCTCACAGGGACAGTCCTACGAGCAGTACTTC	CASSQGQSYEQYF
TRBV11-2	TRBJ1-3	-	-	TGTGCCAGCAGCCCCGGACTGAACTCTGGAAACACCATATATTTT	CASSPGLNSGNTIYF
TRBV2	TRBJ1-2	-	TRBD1	TGTGCCAGCAGTGGGCTGGACAGGGGAAACTATGGCTACACCTTC	CASSGLDRGNYGYTF
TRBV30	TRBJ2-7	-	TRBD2	TGTGCCTGGGGGGGGCTAGCGGGAGGCGAGCAGTACTTC	CAWGGLAGGEQYF
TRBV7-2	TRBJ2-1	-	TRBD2	TGTGCCAGCAGCGAGACTAGCGGGACTTTCGATGAGCAGTTCTTC	CASSETSGTFDEQFF
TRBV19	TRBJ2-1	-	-	TGTGCCAGTAGTATTTCCCGCAGGGATGAGCAGTTCTTC	CASSISRRDEQFF
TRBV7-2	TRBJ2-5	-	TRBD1	TGTGCCAGCAGCCTAGGGACAGTCCTTCAAGAGACCCAGTACTTC	CASSLGTVLQETQYF
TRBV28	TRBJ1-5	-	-	TGTGCCAGCAGTTTTGAAGGGGGGAGCAATCAGCCCCAGCATTTT	CASSFEGGSNQPQHF
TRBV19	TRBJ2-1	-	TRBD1	TGTGCCAGTAGTATAGGAGGGGGCCCGTTGGGTGAGCAGTTCTTC	CASSIGGGPLGEQFF
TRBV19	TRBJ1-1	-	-	TGTGCCAGTAGTATAGGTAGGCAAGTGAACACTGAAGCTTTCTTT	CASSIGRQVNTEAFF
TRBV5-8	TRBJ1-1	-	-	TGTGCCAGCAGCTTGGCCCTTCGTTGGGGGGAGAACACTGAAGCTTTCTTT	CASSLALRWGENTEAFF
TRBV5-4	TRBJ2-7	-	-	TGTGCCAGCAGCATGGACAGTGTCTCCTACGAGCAGTACTTC	CASSMDSVSYEQYF
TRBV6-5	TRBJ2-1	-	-	TGTGCCAGCAGTTACTTCGGGGGTCCGAACAATGAGCAGTTCTTC	CASSYFGGPNNEQFF
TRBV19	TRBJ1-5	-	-	TGTGCCAGTAGGGAGATGGGGGCTGACAATCAGCCCCAGCATTTT	CASREMGADNQPQHF
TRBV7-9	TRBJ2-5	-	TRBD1	TGTGCCAGCAGCTTCAAACAGGGGGAAGAGACCCAGTACTTC	CASSFKQGEETQYF
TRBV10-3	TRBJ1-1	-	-	TGTGCCATCAGTGGTCGGGGAGGGATCCTGAACACTGAAGCTTTCTTT	CAISGRGGILNTEAFF
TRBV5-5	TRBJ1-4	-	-	TGTGCCAGCAGCTTGGGCCCAGGGAAGAATGAAAAACTGTTTTTT	CASSLGPGKNEKLFF
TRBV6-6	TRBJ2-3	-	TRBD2	TGTGCCAGCAGGACCGAACTAGCGGGAATCACAGATACGCAGTATTTT	CASRTELAGITDTQYF
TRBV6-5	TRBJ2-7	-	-	TGTGCCAGCAGTTTTTCCGGGGGCGTCTACGAGCAGTACTTC	CASSFSGGVYEQYF
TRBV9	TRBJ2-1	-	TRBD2	TGTGCCAGCAGTAAGGGACTAGCGGGAGTAGGACAGTTCTTC	CASSKGLAGVGQFF
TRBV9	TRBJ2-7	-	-	TGTGCCAGCAGCGTAGCTATGGGCTGGGAGCAGTACTTC	CASSVAMGWEQYF
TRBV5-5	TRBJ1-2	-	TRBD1	TGTGCCAGCAGCCCCCGGACAGGGTCGTACTATGGCTACACCTTC	CASSPRTGSYYGYTF
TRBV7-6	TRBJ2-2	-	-	TGTGCCAGCAGCCTTAGCGGCACCGGGGAGCTGTTTTTT	CASSLSGTGELFF
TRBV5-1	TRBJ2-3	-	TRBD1	TGCGCCAGCACGACCGGGACAGCGATCACAGATACGCAGTATTTT	CASTTGTAITDTQYF
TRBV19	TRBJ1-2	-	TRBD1	TGTGCCAGTAATGTGGGACAGTCAATTGGCGGCTACACCTTC	CASNVGQSIGGYTF
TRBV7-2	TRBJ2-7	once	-	TGTGCCAGCAGCTTAGCGACACCTTCTGCCTACGAGCAGTACTTC	CASSLATPSAYEQYF
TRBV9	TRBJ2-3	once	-	TGTGCCAGCAGCGTTAGGGGGTCCGCAGATACGCAGTATTTT	CASSVRGSADTQYF
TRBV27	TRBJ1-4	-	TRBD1	TGTGCCAGCACCCATCGGGACAGGGCAGGAGAAAAACTGTTTTTT	CASTHRDRAGEKLFF
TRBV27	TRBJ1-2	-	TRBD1	TGTGCCAGCAGTTCTACAGGGGGCCACTATGGCTACACCTTC	CASSSTGGHYGYTF
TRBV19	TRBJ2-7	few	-	TGTGCCAGTAGTGGGGACACGGCCTCCGGGCAGTACTTC	CASSGDTASGQYF
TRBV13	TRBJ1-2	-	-	TGTGCCAGCAGCTTAGCTATGGCTAGCGGCTACACCTTC	CASSLAMASGYTF
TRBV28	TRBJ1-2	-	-	TGTGCCAGCAGTTGGGCCACGCCGAACTATGGCTACACCTTC	CASSWATPNYGYTF
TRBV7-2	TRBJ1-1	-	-	TGTGCCAGCAGCTTAGCCTTCAGGGACACTGAAGCTTTCTTT	CASSLAFRDTEAFF
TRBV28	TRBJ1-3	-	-	TGTGCGACCTTAATCGGAAACACCATATATTTT	CATLIGNTIYF
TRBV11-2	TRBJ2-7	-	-	TGTGCCAGCAGCCTGCGACGGGCTACCTACGAGCAGTACTTC	CASSLRRATYEQYF
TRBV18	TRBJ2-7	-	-	TGTGCCAGCTCCCCCGGGCAGGGTGGGACCTACGAGCAGTACTTC	CASSPGQGGTYEQYF
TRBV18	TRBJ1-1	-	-	TGTGCCAGCTCACCTTTACCGGGGTTGAACACTGAAGCTTTCTTT	CASSPLPGLNTEAFF